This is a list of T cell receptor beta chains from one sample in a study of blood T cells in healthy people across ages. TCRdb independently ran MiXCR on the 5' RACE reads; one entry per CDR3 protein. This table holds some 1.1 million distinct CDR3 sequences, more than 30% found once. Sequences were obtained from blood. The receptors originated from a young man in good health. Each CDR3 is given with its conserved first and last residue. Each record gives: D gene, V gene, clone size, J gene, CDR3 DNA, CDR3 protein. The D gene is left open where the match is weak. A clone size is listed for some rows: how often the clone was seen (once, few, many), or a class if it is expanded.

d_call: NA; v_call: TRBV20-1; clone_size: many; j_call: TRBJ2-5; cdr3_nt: TGCAGTGCCCGCATACCGCGACTAGTGGGGCAAGAGACCCAGTACTTC; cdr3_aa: CSARIPRLVGQETQYF
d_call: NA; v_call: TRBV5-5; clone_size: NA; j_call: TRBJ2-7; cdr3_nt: TGTGCCAGCAGCTTGAACTCAGGCTACGAGCAGTACTTC; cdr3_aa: CASSLNSGYEQYF
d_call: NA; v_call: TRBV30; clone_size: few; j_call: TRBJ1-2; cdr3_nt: TGTGCCTGGAGTGCGAGTACCCTTGGCTACACCTTC; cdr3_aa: CAWSASTLGYTF
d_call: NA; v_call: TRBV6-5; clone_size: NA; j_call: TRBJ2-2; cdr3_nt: TGTGCCAGTAAGAGGCGCGGGGACACCGGGGAGCTGTTTTTT; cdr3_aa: CASKRRGDTGELFF
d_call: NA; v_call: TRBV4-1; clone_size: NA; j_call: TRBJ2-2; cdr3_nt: TGCGCCAGCAGCCAAGATAGTCCGGGGGCAGTTATCACCGGGGAGCTGTTTTTT; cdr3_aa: CASSQDSPGAVITGELFF
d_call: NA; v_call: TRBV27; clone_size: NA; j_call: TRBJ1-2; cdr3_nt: TGTGCCAGCAGTACCGACAGAGCTAACTATGGCTACACCTTC; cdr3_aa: CASSTDRANYGYTF
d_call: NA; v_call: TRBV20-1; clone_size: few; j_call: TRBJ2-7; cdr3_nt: TGCAGTGCTAGCTCGGGGGTCCCCTACGAGCAGTACTTC; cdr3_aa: CSASSGVPYEQYF
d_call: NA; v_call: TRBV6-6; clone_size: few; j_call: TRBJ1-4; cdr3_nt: TGTGCCAGCAGTTACCGGACAGAACCTAATGAAAAACTGTTTTTT; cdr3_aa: CASSYRTEPNEKLFF
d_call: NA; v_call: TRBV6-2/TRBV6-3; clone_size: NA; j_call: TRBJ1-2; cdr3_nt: TGTGCCAGCAGTTGCTCGCAAGGGAATGGCTACACCTTC; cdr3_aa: CASSCSQGNGYTF
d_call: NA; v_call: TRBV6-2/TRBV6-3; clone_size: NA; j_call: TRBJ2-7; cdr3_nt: TGTGCCAGCTCCTTAGGGCAGAGGCGGACCTACGTGCAGTACTTC; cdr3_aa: CASSLGQRRTYVQYF
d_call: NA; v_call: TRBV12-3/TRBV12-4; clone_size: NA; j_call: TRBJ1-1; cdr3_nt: TGTGCCAGCAGTTTAACACCCGGGGGGTCCACTGAAGCTTTCTTT; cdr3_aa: CASSLTPGGSTEAFF
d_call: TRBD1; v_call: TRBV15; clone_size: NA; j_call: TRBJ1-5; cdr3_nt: TGTGCCACCAGCAGTAGGACAGGCGGCAATCAGCCCCAGCATTTT; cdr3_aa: CATSSRTGGNQPQHF
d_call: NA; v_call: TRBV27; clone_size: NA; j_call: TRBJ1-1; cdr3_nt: TGTGCCAGCAGTTTGAGTCGAATCAACACTGAAGCTTTCTTT; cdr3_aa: CASSLSRINTEAFF
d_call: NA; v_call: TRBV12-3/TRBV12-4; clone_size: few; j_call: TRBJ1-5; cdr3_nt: TGTGCCAGCAGTTTAAGGGCGGAGGGGGGCAATCAGCCCCAGCATTTT; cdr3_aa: CASSLRAEGGNQPQHF
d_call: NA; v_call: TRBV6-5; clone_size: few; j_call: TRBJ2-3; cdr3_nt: TGTGCCAGCAGTTTCGGGGAGGCGCAGTATTTT; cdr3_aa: CASSFGEAQYF
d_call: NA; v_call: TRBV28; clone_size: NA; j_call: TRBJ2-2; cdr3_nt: TGTGCCAGCTCCGAACGGGGAGCGAACACCGGGGAGCTGTTTTTT; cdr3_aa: CASSERGANTGELFF
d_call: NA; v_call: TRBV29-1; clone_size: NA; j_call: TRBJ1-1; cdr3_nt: TGCAGCGCCCAGACAGTCGATGAAGCTTTCTTT; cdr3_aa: CSAQTVDEAFF
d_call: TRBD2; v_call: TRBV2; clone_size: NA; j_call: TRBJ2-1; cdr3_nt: TGTGCCAGCAGTCTTAGCGGGGGCGCTGAGCAGTTCTTC; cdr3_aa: CASSLSGGAEQFF
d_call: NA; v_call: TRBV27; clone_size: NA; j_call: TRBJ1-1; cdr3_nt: TGTGCCACCATGAGGGAGGGAAACACTGAAGCTTTCTTT; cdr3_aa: CATMREGNTEAFF
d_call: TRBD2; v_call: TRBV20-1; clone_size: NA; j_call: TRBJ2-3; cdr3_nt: TGCAGTGCTACTAGCGGGGGAATTGATACGCAGTATTTT; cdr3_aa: CSATSGGIDTQYF
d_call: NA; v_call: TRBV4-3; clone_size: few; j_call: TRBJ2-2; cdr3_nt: TGCGCCAGCAGCATAGAACTCGGCACCGGGGAGCTGTTTTTT; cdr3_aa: CASSIELGTGELFF
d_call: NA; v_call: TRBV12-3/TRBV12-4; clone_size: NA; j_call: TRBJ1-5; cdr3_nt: TGTGCCAGCATCAGGGAGGGTCAGCCCCAGCATTTT; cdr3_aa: CASIREGQPQHF
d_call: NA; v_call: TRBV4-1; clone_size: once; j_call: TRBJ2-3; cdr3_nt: TGCACCAGCAGCCGCAAACTCCTGGGTAGTGGTTCTAGCACAGATACGCAGTATTTT; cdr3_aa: CTSSRKLLGSGSSTDTQYF
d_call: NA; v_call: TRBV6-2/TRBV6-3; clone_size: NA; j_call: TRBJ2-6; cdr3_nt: TGTGCCAGCAATTCACCCTTAGAGGGGATCGTCTCTGGGGCCAACGTCCTGACTTTC; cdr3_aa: CASNSPLEGIVSGANVLTF
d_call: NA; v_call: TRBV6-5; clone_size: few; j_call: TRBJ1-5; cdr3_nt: TGTGCCAGCCGGGAACAGAGCAATCAGCCCCAGCATTTT; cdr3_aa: CASREQSNQPQHF
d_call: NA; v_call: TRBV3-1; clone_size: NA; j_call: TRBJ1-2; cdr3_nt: TGTGCCAGCAGCCAATTTGACGGGGGTGGCTACACCTTC; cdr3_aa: CASSQFDGGGYTF
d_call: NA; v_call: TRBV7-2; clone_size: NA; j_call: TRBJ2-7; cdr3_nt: TGTGCCAGCAGCTTACCAGGCTTCACCTACGAGCAGTACTTC; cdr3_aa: CASSLPGFTYEQYF
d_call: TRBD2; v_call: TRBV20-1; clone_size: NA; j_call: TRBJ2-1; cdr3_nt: TGCAGTGCTAGAGATGGTTCCGGACTAGCGGGGTTCAATGAGCAGTTCTTC; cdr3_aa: CSARDGSGLAGFNEQFF
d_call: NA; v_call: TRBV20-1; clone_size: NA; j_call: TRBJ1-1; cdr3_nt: TGCAGTGCTAGAGACAGGGGTTCCAGTGAAGCTTTCTTT; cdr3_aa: CSARDRGSSEAFF
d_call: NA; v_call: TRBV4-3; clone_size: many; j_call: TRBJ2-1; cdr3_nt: TGCGCCAGCAGCCAACAGCCTTACAATGAGCAGTTCTTC; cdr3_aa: CASSQQPYNEQFF
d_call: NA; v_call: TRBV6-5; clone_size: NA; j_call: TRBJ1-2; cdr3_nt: TGTACCAGCAGTTACTCAGGGTCCGACTATGGCTACACCTTC; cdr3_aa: CTSSYSGSDYGYTF
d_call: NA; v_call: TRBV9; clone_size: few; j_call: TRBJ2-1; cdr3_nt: TGTGCCAGCAGCTCTTTCAATGAGCAGTTCTTC; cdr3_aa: CASSSFNEQFF
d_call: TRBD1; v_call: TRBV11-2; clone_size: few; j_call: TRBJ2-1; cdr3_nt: TGTGCCAGCAGCATAAGGGGGCTCGAAGCTGATGAGCAGTTCTTC; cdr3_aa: CASSIRGLEADEQFF
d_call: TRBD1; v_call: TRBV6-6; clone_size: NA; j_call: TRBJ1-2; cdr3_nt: TGTGCCAGCAGTTACTCAGCCGGGACAGGGGTCTATGGCTACACCTTC; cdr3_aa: CASSYSAGTGVYGYTF
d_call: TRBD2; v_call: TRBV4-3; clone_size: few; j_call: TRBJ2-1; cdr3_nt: TGCGCCAGCAGCCAAGACTCCTCGACTAGCGGGGGGAACAATGAGCAGTTCTTC; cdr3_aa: CASSQDSSTSGGNNEQFF
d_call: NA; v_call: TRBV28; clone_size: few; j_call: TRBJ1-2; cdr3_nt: TGTGCCAGCAGTTTATTACCCGACCAAGACTATGGCTACACCTTC; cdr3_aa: CASSLLPDQDYGYTF
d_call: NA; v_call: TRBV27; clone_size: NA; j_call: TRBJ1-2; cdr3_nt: TGTGCCAGCACCAAGATTGGGGGAGGAAGCTACACCTTC; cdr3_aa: CASTKIGGGSYTF
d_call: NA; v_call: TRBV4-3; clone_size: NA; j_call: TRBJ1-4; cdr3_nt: TGCGCCAGCAGCCAAGAAGGGCCAGGGAGCAGTGAAAAACTGTTTTTT; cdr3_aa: CASSQEGPGSSEKLFF
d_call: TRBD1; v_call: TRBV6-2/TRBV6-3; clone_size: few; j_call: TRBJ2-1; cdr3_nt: TGTGCCAGCGCCCTTCACAGGGGGTCTTACAATGAGCAGTTCTTC; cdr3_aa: CASALHRGSYNEQFF
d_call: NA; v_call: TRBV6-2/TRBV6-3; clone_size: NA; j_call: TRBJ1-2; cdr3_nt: TGTGCCAGCAGTTCCTTTACTACTAACTATGGCTACACCTTC; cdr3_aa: CASSSFTTNYGYTF
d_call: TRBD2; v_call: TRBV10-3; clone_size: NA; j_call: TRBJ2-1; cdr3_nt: TGTGCCATCAGGCCGGGACTAGCGGCCTACAATGAGCAGTTCTTC; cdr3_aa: CAIRPGLAAYNEQFF
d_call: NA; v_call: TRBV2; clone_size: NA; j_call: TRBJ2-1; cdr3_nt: TGTGCCAGCAGACCAGGGGGGCGTCTTTTTAATGAGCAGTTCTTC; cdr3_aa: CASRPGGRLFNEQFF
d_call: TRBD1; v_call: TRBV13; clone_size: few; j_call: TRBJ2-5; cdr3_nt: TGTGCCAGCAGCAAGGGACAGGGGGAGGAGACCCAGTACTTC; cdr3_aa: CASSKGQGEETQYF
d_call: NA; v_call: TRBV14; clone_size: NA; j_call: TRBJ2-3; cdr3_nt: TGTGCCAGCAGCCAAGACGGGGGAACTAGCACAGATACGCAGTATTTT; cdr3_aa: CASSQDGGTSTDTQYF